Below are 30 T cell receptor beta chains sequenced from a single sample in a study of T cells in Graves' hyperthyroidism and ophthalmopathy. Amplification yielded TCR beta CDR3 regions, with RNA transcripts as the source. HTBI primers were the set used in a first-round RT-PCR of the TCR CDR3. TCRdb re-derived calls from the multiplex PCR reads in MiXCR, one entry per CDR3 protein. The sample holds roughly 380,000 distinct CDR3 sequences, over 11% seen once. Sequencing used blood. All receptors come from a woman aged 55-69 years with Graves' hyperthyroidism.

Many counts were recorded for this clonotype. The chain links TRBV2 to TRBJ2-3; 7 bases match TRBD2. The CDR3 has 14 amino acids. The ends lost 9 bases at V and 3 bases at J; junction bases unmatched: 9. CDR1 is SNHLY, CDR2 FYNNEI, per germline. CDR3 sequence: CASGGGVATDTQYF. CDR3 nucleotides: TGTGCCAGTGGGGGGGGGGTAGCTACAGATACGCAGTATTTT.

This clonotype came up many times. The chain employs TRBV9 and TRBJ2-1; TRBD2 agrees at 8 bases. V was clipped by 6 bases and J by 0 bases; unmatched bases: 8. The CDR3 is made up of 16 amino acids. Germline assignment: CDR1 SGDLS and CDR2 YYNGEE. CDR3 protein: CASTISSGSSYNEQFF. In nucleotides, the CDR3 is TGTGCCAGCACTATATCGAGCGGGAGCTCCTACAATGAGCAGTTCTTC. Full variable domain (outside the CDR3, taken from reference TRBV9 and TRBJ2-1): DSGVTQTPKHLITATGQRVTLRCSPRSGDLSVYWYQQSLDQGLQFLIQYYNGEERAKGNILERFSAQQFPDLHSELNLSSLELGDSALYFCASTISSGSSYNEQFFGPGTRLTVL.

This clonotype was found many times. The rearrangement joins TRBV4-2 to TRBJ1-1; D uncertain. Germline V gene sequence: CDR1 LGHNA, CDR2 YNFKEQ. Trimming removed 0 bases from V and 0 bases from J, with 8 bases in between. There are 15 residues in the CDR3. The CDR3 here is CASSQDGHLNTEAFF. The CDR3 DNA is TGTGCCAGCAGCCAAGATGGGCATTTGAACACTGAAGCTTTCTTT.

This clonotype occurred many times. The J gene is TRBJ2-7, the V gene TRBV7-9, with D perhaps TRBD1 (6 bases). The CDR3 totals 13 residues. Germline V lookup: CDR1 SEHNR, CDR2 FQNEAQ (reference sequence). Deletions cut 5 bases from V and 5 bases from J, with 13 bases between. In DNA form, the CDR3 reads TGTGCCAGCAGCCCGGGGACAACCAACGAGCAGTACTTC. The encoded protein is CASSPGTTNEQYF. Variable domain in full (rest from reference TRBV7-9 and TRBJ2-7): DTGVSQNPRHKITKRGQNVTFRCDPISEHNRLYWYRQTLGQGPEFLTYFQNEAQLEKSRLLSDRFSAERPKGSFSTLEIQRTEQGDSAMYLCASSPGTTNEQYFGPGTRLTVT.

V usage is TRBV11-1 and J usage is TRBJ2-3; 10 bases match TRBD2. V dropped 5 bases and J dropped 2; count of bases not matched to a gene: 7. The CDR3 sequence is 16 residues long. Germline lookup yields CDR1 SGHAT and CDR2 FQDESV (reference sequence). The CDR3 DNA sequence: TGTGCCAGCAGCCCTGGACTAGCGGACTTCACAGATACGCAGTATTTT. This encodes CASSPGLADFTDTQYF. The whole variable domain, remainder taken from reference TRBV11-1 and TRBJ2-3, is EAEVAQSPRYKITEKSQAVAFWCDPISGHATLYWYRQILGQGPELLVQFQDESVVDDSQLPKDRFSAERLKGVDSTLKIQPAELGDSAMYLCASSPGLADFTDTQYFGPGTRLTVL.

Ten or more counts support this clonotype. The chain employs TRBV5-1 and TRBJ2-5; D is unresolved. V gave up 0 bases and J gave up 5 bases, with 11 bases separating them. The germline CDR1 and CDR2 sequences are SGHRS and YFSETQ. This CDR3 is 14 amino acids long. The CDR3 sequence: CASSLDWSPETQYF. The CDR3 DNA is TGCGCCAGCAGCTTGGATTGGTCTCCGGAGACCCAGTACTTC.

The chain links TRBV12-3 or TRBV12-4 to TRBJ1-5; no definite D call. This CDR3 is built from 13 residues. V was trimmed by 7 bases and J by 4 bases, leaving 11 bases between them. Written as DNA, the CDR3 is TGTGCCAGCACCCAAGACATTAATCAGCCCCAGCATTTT. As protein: CASTQDINQPQHF.

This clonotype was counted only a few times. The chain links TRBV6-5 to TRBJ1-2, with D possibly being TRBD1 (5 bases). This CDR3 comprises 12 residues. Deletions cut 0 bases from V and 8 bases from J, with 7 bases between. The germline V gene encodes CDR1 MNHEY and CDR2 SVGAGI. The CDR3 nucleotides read TGTGCCAGCAGTTACTCGAGGGGCGGCTACACCTTC. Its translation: CASSYSRGGYTF.

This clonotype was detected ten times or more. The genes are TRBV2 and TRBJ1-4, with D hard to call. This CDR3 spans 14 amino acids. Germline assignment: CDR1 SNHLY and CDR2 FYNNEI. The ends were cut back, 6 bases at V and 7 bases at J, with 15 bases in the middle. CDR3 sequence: CASRTVGRSEKLFF. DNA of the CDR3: TGTGCCAGCAGGACGGTGGGGAGAAGTGAAAAACTGTTTTTT. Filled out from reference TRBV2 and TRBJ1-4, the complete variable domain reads EPEVTQTPSHQVTQMGQEVILRCVPISNHLYFYWYRQILGQKVEFLVSFYNNEISEKSEIFDDQFSVERPDGSNFTLKIRSTKLEDSAMYFCASRTVGRSEKLFFGSGTQLSVL.

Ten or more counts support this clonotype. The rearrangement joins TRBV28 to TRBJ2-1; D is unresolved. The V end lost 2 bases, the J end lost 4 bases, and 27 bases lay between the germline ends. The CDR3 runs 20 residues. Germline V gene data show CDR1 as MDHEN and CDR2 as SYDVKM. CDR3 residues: CASSLIALRRSQTYYNEQFF. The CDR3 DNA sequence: TGTGCCAGCAGTTTAATCGCCCTACGGCGATCCCAAACTTATTACAATGAGCAGTTCTTC.

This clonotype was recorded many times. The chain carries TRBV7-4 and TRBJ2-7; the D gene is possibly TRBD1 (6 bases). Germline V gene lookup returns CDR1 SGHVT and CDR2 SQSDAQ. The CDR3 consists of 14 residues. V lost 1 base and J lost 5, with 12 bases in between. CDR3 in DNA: TGTGCCAGCAGCTTAGAACGACAGGACGACGAGCAGTACTTC. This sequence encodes CASSLERQDDEQYF.

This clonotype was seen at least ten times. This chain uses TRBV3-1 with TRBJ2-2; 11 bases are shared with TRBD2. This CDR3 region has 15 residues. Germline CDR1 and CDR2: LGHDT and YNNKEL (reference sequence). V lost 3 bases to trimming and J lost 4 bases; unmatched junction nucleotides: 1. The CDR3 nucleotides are TGTGCCAGCAGCCACACTAGCGGGGGCACCGGGGAGCTGTTTTTT. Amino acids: CASSHTSGGTGELFF.

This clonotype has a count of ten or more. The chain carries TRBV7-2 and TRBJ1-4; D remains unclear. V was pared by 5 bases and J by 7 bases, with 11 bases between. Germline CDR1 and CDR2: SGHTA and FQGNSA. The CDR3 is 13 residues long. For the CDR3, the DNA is TGTGCCAGCAGCAACCGGGCTTCTGAAAAACTGTTTTTT. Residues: CASSNRASEKLFF.

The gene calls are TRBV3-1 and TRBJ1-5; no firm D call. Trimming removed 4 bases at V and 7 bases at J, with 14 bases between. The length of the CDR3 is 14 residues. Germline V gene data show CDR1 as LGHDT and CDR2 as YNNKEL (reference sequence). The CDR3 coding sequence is TGTGCCAGCAGCCCCACGGAGGGTGGCCAGCCCCAGCATTTT. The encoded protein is CASSPTEGGQPQHF.

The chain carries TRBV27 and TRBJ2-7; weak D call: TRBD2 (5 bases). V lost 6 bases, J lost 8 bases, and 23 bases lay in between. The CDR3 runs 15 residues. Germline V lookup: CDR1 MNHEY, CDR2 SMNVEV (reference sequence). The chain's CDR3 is CASSPRAVLLRKQYF. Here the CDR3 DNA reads TGTGCCAGCAGCCCCAGAGCGGTACTTCTACGAAAGCAGTACTTC.

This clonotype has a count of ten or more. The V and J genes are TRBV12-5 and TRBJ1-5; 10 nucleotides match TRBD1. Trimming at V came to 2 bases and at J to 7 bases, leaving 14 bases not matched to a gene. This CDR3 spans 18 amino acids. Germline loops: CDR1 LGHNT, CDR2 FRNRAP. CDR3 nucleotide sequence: TGTGCTAGTGGTTTGCAAGGACAGGGGGTATGGAGCCGCCAGCCCCAGCATTTT. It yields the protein CASGLQGQGVWSRQPQHF.

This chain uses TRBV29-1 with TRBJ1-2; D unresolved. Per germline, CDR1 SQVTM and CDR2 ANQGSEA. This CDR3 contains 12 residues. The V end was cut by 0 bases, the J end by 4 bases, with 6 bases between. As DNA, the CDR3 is TGCAGCGTTGAAGACACCTTCTATGGCTACACCTTC. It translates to CSVEDTFYGYTF. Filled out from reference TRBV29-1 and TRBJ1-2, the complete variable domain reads SAVISQKPSRDICQRGTSLTIQCQVDSQVTMMFWYRQQPGQSLTLIATANQGSEATYESGFVIDKFPISRPNLTFSTLTVSNMSPEDSSIYLCSVEDTFYGYTFGSGTRLTVV.

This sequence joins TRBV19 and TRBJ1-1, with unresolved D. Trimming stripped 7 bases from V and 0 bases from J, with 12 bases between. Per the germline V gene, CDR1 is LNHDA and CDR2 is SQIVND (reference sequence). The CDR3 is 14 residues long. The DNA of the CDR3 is TGTGCCAGTAAGGAAGAGTTTATGAACACTGAAGCTTTCTTT. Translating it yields CASKEEFMNTEAFF.

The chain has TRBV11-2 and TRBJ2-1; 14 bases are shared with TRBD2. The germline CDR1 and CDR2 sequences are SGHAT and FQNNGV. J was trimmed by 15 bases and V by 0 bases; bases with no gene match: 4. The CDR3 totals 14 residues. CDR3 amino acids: CASSLEGGTSGGFF. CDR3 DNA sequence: TGTGCCAGCAGCTTAGAGGGCGGGACTAGCGGGGGGTTCTTC.

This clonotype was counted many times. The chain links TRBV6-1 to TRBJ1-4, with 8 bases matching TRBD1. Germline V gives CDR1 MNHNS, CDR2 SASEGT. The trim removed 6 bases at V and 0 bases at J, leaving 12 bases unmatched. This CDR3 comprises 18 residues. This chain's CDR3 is CASSVWPGQAATNEKLFF. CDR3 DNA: TGTGCCAGCAGCGTGTGGCCGGGACAGGCTGCAACTAATGAAAAACTGTTTTTT.

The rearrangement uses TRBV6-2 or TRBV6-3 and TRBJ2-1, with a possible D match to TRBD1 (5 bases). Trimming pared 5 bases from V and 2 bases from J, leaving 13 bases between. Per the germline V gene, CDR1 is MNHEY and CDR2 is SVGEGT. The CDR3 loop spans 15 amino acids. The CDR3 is CASSVDSPAYNEQFF. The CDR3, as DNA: TGTGCCAGCAGTGTCGACAGCCCAGCCTACAATGAGCAGTTCTTC.

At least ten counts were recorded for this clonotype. The DNA for the CDR3 is TGCGCCAGCAGCCCAACTACGGGACAGGGGGCAATGCATGAGCAGTTCTTC. Translation gives CASSPTTGQGAMHEQFF. The chain combines TRBV5-1 with TRBJ2-1; 12 bases are shared with TRBD1. The CDR3 contains 17 residues. Germline V gene lookup returns CDR1 SGHRS and CDR2 YFSETQ. V shed 4 bases, J shed 8 bases, and the junction held 13 bases outside the gene matches.

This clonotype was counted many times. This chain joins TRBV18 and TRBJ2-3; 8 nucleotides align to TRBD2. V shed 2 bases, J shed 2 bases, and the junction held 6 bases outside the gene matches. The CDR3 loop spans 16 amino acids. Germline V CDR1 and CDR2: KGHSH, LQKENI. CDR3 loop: CASSPGVAGNTDTQYF. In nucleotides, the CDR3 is TGTGCCAGCTCACCAGGGGTAGCGGGGAACACAGATACGCAGTATTTT.

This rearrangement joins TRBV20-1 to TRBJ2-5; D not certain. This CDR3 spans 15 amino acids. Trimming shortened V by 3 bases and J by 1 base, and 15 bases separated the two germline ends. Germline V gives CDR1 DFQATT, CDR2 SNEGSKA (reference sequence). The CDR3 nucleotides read TGCAGTGCTAGGACGGCCGCCGAACTCCAAGAGACCCAGTACTTC. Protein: CSARTAAELQETQYF.

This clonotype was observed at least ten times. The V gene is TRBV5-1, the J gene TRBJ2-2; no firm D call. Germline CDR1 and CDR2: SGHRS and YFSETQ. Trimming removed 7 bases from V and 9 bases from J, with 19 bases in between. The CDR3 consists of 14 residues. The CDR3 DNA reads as TGCGCCAGCTACGATCGGGTTGTTACCAGGGAGCTGTTTTTT. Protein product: CASYDRVVTRELFF.

The CDR3 DNA follows: TGCAGTCCCGGGCCTAGCGGGAACGAGCAGTACTTC. It specifies CSPGPSGNEQYF. The chain carries TRBV20-1 and TRBJ2-7; TRBD2 aligns across 9 bases. After removal of 8 bases from V and 5 bases from J, the junction contained 7 bases not matched to a gene. Germline V gene data show CDR1 as DFQATT and CDR2 as SNEGSKA (reference sequence). The CDR3 is 12 amino acids.

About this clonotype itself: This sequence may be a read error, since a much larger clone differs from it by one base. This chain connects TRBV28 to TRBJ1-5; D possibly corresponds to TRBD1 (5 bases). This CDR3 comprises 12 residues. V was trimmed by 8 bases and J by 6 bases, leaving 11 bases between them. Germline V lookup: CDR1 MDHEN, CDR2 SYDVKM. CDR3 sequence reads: CASGSGIQPQHF. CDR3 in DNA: TGTGCCAGCGGTTCAGGGATTCAGCCCCAGCATTTT.

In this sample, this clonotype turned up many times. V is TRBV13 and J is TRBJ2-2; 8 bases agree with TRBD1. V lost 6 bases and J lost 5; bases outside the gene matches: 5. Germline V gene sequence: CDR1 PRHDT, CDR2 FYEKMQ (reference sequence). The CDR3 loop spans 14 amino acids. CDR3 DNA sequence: TGTGCCAGCAGGGCAGGGGGCAAGACCGGGGAGCTGTTTTTT. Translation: CASRAGGKTGELFF.

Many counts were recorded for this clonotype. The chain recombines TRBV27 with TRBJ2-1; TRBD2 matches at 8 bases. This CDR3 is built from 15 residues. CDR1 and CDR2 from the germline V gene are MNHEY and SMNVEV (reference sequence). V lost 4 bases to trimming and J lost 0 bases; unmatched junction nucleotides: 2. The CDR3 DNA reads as TGTGCCAGCAGTTCGGGACTAGGCTCCTACAATGAGCAGTTCTTC. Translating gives CASSSGLGSYNEQFF.

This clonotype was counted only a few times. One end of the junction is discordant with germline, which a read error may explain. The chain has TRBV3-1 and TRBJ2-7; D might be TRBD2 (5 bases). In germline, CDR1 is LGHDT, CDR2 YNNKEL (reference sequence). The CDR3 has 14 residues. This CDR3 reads CASSQESLRVELYF. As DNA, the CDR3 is TGTGCCAGCAGCCAAGAGTCCCTGCGGGTGGAGCTGTACTTC.